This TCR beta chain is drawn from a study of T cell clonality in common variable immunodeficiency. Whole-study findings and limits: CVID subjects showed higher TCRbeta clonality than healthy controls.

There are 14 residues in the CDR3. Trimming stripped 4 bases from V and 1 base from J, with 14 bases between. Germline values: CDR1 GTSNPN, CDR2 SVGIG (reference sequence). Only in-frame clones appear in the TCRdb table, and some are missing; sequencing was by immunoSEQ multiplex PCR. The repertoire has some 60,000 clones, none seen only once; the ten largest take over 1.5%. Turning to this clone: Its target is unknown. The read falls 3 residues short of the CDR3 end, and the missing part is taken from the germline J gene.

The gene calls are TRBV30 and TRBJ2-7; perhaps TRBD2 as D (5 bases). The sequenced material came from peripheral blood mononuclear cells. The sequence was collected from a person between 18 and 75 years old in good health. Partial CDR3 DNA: TGTGCCTGGACGTCCTGGACTGCATCCTACGAG. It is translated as CAWTSWTASYE. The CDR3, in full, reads CAWTSWTASYEQYF.